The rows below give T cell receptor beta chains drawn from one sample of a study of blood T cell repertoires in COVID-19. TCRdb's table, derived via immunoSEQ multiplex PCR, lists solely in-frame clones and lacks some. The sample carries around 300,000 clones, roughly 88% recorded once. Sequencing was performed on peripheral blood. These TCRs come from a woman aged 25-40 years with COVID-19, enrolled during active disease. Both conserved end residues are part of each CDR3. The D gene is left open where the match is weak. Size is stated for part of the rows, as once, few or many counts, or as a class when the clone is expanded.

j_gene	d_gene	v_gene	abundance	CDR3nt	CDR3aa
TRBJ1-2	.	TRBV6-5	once	TGTGCCAGCAGGGAGGGAACGAGAGCTAACTATGGCTACACCTTC	CASREGTRANYGYTF
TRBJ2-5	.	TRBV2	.	TGTGCCAGCAGTGTGGGGGACACCGGCGAGACCCAGTACTTC	CASSVGDTGETQYF
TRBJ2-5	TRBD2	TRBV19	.	TGTGCCAGTAGCACGACTAGCCCCTCGGAGACCCAGTACTTC	CASSTTSPSETQYF
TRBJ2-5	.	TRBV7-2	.	TGTGCCAGCAGCTTAACTCCACAAGAGACCCAGTACTTC	CASSLTPQETQYF
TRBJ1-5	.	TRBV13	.	TGTGCCAGCAGCCGTAGACAGATCAATCAGCCCCAGCATTTT	CASSRRQINQPQHF
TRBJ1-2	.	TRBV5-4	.	TGTGCCAGCAGCAAACAGGGTAGCTATGGCTACACCTTC	CASSKQGSYGYTF
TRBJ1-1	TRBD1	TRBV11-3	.	TGTGCCAGCAGCCCCCAGGGGGGCACTGAAGCTTTCTTT	CASSPQGGTEAFF
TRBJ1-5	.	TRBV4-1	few	TGCGCCAGCAGCCAAGTTCAGAACAATCAGCCCCAGCATTTT	CASSQVQNNQPQHF
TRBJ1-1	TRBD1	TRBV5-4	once	TGTGCCAGCAGCTTGGGGGACAGCGGAACTGAAGCTTTCTTT	CASSLGDSGTEAFF
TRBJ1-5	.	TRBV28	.	TGTGCCAGCAGTTTGAGTTATAGCAATCAGCCCCAGCATTTT	CASSLSYSNQPQHF
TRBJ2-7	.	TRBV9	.	TGTGCCAGCAGCCCCAGACAGGTCGACTGGCACGAGCAGTACTTC	CASSPRQVDWHEQYF
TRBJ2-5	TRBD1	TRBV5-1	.	TGCGCCAGCAGCTCCGGGGCTTCAGGGGGCGCAGAGACCCAGTACTTC	CASSSGASGGAETQYF
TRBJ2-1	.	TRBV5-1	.	TGCGCCAGCAGCTTTTTGGAACAGTCCAGGGAGCAGTTCTTC	CASSFLEQSREQFF
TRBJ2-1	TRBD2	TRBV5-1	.	TGCGCCAGCAGCTTGGTGACTAGCGGGGCTAATGAGCAGTTCTTC	CASSLVTSGANEQFF
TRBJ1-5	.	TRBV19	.	TGTGCCAGTAGTGCCCAATTGCTAAATCAGCCCCAGCATTTT	CASSAQLLNQPQHF
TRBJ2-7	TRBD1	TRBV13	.	TGTGCCAGCAGCGGAAGAGATGGGACAGGAAGCTACGAGCAGTACTTC	CASSGRDGTGSYEQYF
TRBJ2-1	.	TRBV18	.	TGTGCCAGCTCACCTATTACAGAATACAATGAGCAGTTCTTC	CASSPITEYNEQFF
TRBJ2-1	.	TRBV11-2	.	TGTGCCAGCAGCTTGAGGAGCGGCAATTCGGGTGAGCAGTTCTTC	CASSLRSGNSGEQFF
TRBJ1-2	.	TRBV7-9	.	TGTGCCAGCAGCTGGTCCAGGGGATCCTATGGCTACACCTTC	CASSWSRGSYGYTF
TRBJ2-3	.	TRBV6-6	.	TGTGCCAGCAGCCGTTCGGGGGGCCCTAGCACAGATACGCAGTATTTT	CASSRSGGPSTDTQYF
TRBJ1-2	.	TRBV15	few	TGTGCCACCAGCGAAGGGGGACCAGCCGGTCCCTATGGCTACACCTTC	CATSEGGPAGPYGYTF
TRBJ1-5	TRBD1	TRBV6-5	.	TGTGCCAGCAGGCGACAGGGGGCTCTCAATCAGCCCCAGCATTTT	CASRRQGALNQPQHF
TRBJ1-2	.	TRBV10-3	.	TGTGCCATAGCTCGCGGAGGTGTGGAAGGCTACACCTTC	CAIARGGVEGYTF
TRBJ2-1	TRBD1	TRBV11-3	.	TGTGCCAGCAGCAGTAGGACAGGAATCTACAATGAGCAGTTCTTC	CASSSRTGIYNEQFF
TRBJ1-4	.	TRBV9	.	TGTGCCAGCAGCCAGGGACAAGCAACTAATGAAAAACTGTTTTTT	CASSQGQATNEKLFF
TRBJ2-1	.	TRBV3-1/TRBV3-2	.	TGTGCCAGCAGCCCTTCGTTCGAGTCCTACAATGAGCAGTTCTTC	CASSPSFESYNEQFF
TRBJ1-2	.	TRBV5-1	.	TGCGCCAGCAGCTCCCGGGGGGGGCTGGATGGCTACACCTTC	CASSSRGGLDGYTF
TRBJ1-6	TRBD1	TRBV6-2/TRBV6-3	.	TGTGCCAGCAACCCGGGACAGGGTAATTCACCCCTCCACTTT	CASNPGQGNSPLHF
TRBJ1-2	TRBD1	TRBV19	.	TGTGCCAGTAGTATAGCCCAGGACAGGGAGGTTGGCTACACCTTC	CASSIAQDREVGYTF
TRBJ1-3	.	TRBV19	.	TGTGCCCGACCTGAGGAGGGGCTCGACTCTGGAAACACCATATATTTT	CARPEEGLDSGNTIYF
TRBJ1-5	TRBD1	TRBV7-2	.	TGTGCCAGCAGCGATAAGCCGGGACAGGGATTTCAGCCCCAGCATTTT	CASSDKPGQGFQPQHF
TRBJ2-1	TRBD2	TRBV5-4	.	TGTGCCAGCAGCCACCCAGGACTAGCGGGGGGGCGGAGCTCCTACAATGAGCAGTTCTTC	CASSHPGLAGGRSSYNEQFF
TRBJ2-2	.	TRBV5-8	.	TGTGCCAGCAGCCGAGGGGGGGCCAGCACCGGGGAGCTGTTTTTT	CASSRGGASTGELFF
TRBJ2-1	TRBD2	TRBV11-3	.	TGTGCCAGCAGCTTATACCGTAGCGGGGCCCAACAGTTCTTC	CASSLYRSGAQQFF
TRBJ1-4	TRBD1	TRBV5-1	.	TGCGCCAGCAGAGTGACAGGACAGGGGGCTAATGAAAAACTGTTTTTT	CASRVTGQGANEKLFF
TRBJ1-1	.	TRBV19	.	TGTGCCAGTAGTATCCAAGGGAGGGGTCGAGCTTTCTTT	CASSIQGRGRAFF
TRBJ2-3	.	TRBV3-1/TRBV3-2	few	TGTGCCAGCAGCCGAAGGGTGGAGGGTACGCAGTATTTT	CASSRRVEGTQYF
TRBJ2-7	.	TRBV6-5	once	TGTGCCAGCAGTCGACAGGGGACTACCTACGAGCAGTACTTC	CASSRQGTTYEQYF